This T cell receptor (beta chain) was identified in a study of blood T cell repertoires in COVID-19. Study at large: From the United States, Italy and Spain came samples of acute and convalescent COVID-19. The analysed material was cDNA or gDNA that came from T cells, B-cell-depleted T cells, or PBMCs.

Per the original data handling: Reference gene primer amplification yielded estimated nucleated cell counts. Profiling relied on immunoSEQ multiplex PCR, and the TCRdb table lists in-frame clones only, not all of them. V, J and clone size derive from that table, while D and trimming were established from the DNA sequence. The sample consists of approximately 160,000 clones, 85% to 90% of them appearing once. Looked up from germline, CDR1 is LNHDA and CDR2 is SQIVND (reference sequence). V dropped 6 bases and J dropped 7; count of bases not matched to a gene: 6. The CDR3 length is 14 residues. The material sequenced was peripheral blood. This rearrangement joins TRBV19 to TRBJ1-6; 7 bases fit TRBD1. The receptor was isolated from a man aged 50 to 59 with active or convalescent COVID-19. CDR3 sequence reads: CASRTQGENSPLHF. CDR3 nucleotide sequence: TGTGCCAGTAGGACGCAGGGGGAGAATTCACCCCTCCACTTT. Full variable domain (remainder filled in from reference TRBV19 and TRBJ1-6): DGGITQSPKYLFRKEGQNVTLSCEQNLNHDAMYWYRQDPGQGLRLIYYSQIVNDFQKGDIAEGYSVSREKKESFPLTVTSAQKNPTAFYLCASRTQGENSPLHFGNGTRLTVT.